The clone carrying this T cell receptor (beta chain) was detected a few times. Its cognate antigen is unknown. Naive CD8 isolation took CD45RO-negative cells positively selected for CCR7 and excluded terminally differentiated effector memory CD45RA+ cells. The CDR3 loop spans 17 amino acids. Looked up from germline, CDR1 is SEHNR and CDR2 is FQNEAQ (reference sequence). After removal of 5 bases from V and 0 bases from J, the junction contained 10 bases not matched to a gene. This entry is derived from a study of shared clonotypes between healthy human individuals. Study-level points and caveats: Generation probabilities of non-shared clonotypes were lower (relative to those shared by all four donors). Naive subsets usually exceeded memory subsets in estimated richness. It was observed that 5% to 6.5% of naive CD4 clonotypes were shared across several donors.

The deep-level immunoSEQ assay was used. Sequencing was performed with immunoSEQ multiplex PCR; in TCRdb, only in-frame clones are kept and a portion is missing. The sample lists roughly 810,000 clones, about 96% seen once, with about 0.21% in the top ten. Sequenced sample: naive CD8+ T cells sorted from blood. The receptor was isolated from a man aged 30 to 39 in good health. This chain uses TRBV7-9 with TRBJ2-7, with TRBD2 matching 10 bases. CDR3 DNA: TGTGCCAGCAGCCCCACTAGGACTAGCGGCCCCTCCTACGAGCAGTACTTC. It translates to CASSPTRTSGPSYEQYF.